This T cell receptor beta chain was found in a study of beta chain features in type 1 diabetes. Broader study findings: Patients with type 1 diabetes carried fewer insertions and had more deletions at their VDJ junctions. A PCR bias possibly favoring shorter templates would apply equally to patients and controls.

What was sequenced were expressed TCRB transcripts, since all of the isolated RNA had been reverse transcribed. TCRdb's table, derived via immunoSEQ multiplex PCR, lists solely in-frame clones and lacks some. The repertoire holds roughly 500,000 clones, 25% to 35% seen once, with 0.05% to 0.065% in the top ten. With regard to this clone: What it binds is not known. Other DNA sequences of this sample code for an identical CDR3.

J lost 7 bases, V lost 3 bases, and 1 base had no gene match. CDR3 size: 11 residues. Germline-derived CDR1 and CDR2 are SQVTM and ANQGSEA. Sequenced material: naive CD4+ T cells from blood. This sequence was found in a man aged 18 to 29 in good health. The chain employs TRBV29-1 and TRBJ1-2; 8 bases are shared with TRBD1. CDR3 protein: CSVETGAGYTF. The CDR3, as DNA: TGCAGCGTTGAGACAGGGGCTGGCTACACCTTC.